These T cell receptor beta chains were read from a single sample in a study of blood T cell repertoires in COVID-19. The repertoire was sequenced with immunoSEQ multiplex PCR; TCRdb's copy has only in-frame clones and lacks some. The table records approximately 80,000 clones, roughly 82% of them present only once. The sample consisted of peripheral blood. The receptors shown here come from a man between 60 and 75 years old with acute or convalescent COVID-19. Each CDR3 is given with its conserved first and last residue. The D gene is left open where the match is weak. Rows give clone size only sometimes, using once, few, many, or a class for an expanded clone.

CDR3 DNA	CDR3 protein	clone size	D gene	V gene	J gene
TGTGCCAGCAGTCTCGACAGGGGTACTGAAGCTTTCTTT	CASSLDRGTEAFF	.	TRBD1	TRBV28	TRBJ1-1
TGTGCCAGCAGCTTCATGGGACAGGGTTTTGGCTACACCTTC	CASSFMGQGFGYTF	few	TRBD1	TRBV7-2	TRBJ1-2
TGTGCCAGCAGTTCTACAGGGGACCAGGGCAATCAGCCCCAGCATTTT	CASSSTGDQGNQPQHF	.	TRBD1	TRBV28	TRBJ1-5
TGTGCCAGCAGCTCAGGGGGCGTAGAGACCCAGTACTTC	CASSSGGVETQYF	.	TRBD1	TRBV3-1/TRBV3-2	TRBJ2-5
TGTGCTAGTGGCAGGACTTCTGGAAACACCATATATTTT	CASGRTSGNTIYF	.	.	TRBV12-5	TRBJ1-3
TGCGCCAGCAGCCCTATTGGGACACCGGGACAGCGTTACAATGAGCAGTTCTTC	CASSPIGTPGQRYNEQFF	.	TRBD1	TRBV5-1	TRBJ2-1
TGTGCCAGCAGCTCTGGACTAGCGGGGGGTGAGCAGTTCTTC	CASSSGLAGGEQFF	few	TRBD2	TRBV5-6	TRBJ2-1
TGTGCCAGCAGCCTTGGACAGGGGTCGTTTGGCTACACCTTC	CASSLGQGSFGYTF	.	TRBD1	TRBV7-2	TRBJ1-2
TGCGCCAGCAGCTTGGGTCGGTCCGAACCCGGGGAGCTGTTTTTT	CASSLGRSEPGELFF	.	.	TRBV5-1	TRBJ2-2
TGTGCCAGCAGCCAACAAGCGGGGGGAGGCGACGAGCAGTACTTC	CASSQQAGGGDEQYF	.	TRBD2	TRBV3-1/TRBV3-2	TRBJ2-7
TGTGCCAGAAGCTACTACAGGACAGGGGACTACGAGCAGTACTTC	CARSYYRTGDYEQYF	.	.	TRBV7-5	TRBJ2-7
TGCGCCAGTAGAGGGCCACTGAAGAACACTGAAGCTTTCTTT	CASRGPLKNTEAFF	.	.	TRBV4-1	TRBJ1-1
TGTGCCAGCAGCGTAGGACTAGCGGGGTGGGAGACCCAGTACTTC	CASSVGLAGWETQYF	once	TRBD2	TRBV9	TRBJ2-5
TGCAGCGTTGAGAGGTCCAGAAACACTGAAGCTTTCTTT	CSVERSRNTEAFF	.	.	TRBV29-1	TRBJ1-1
TGTGCCACGGGGGGCACTTCTCTCCGAACAGATACGCAGTATTTT	CATGGTSLRTDTQYF	few	.	TRBV2	TRBJ2-3
TGTGCTAGCAGTCCTAGCGGGAGGGCCGGAGAGACCCAGTACTTC	CASSPSGRAGETQYF	.	TRBD2	TRBV7-7	TRBJ2-5
TGTGCCAGTAGGTGGGAAGCGGCTGGCTACACCTTC	CASRWEAAGYTF	.	.	TRBV19	TRBJ1-2
TGTGCCAGCAGCGGGACAGATGAATCACCCCTCCACTTT	CASSGTDESPLHF	once	TRBD1	TRBV2	TRBJ1-6
TGCGCCAGCAGCCAAGCCTTAAGGGGAAATTCACCCCTCCACTTT	CASSQALRGNSPLHF	.	.	TRBV4-3	TRBJ1-6
TGTGCCAGCAGCTTGTTTAGGCGGGAGAGGGATGAGCAGTTCTTC	CASSLFRRERDEQFF	.	TRBD2	TRBV5-5	TRBJ2-1
TGTGCCAGCAGTTTGGGCGGGGCCAACGTCCTGACTTTC	CASSLGGANVLTF	.	.	TRBV12-3/TRBV12-4	TRBJ2-6
TGTGCCAGCAGTTACGACAGGGGGCGAGTTTATGGCTACACCTTC	CASSYDRGRVYGYTF	.	TRBD1	TRBV6-5	TRBJ1-2
TGTGCCACCAGTGATGCGACTAGCAGCAATACGCAGTATTTT	CATSDATSSNTQYF	.	TRBD2	TRBV24-1	TRBJ2-3
TGCGCCAGCAGCCAAGACCCCGCAGAAATAAATTCACCCCTCCACTTT	CASSQDPAEINSPLHF	.	.	TRBV4-3	TRBJ1-6
TGTGCCATCCGGACAGGGGGAAGTCAGCCCCAGCATTTT	CAIRTGGSQPQHF	few	TRBD1	TRBV11-3	TRBJ1-5
TGTGCCAGCAGCTCGGGACTAGCGGGGGGGCCTCGCACAGATACGCAGTATTTT	CASSSGLAGGPRTDTQYF	few	TRBD2	TRBV7-2	TRBJ2-3
TGCGCCAGCAGCTGGGACACAGGGGGCCAGTATGGCTACACCTTC	CASSWDTGGQYGYTF	.	TRBD1	TRBV5-1	TRBJ1-2
TGTGCCAGCAGTGAGTATCTAGCGGGAGGAACAGATACGCAGTATTTT	CASSEYLAGGTDTQYF	.	TRBD2	TRBV9	TRBJ2-3
TGTGCCAGCAGCTTGATAGCGGCCTCCACAGATACGCAGTATTTT	CASSLIAASTDTQYF	.	.	TRBV7-3	TRBJ2-3
TGTGCCAGCAGCTCAAACGACGGGATCGGTTCACCCCTCCACTTT	CASSSNDGIGSPLHF	few	.	TRBV7-9	TRBJ1-6
TGTGCCAGCAGTTACCAGGGGGCAAGGACTGGAAACACCATATATTTT	CASSYQGARTGNTIYF	.	TRBD1	TRBV6-2/TRBV6-3	TRBJ1-3
TGTGCCAGCAGCTTTTCCAGGGGGCACACTGAAGCTTTCTTT	CASSFSRGHTEAFF	once	TRBD1	TRBV7-8	TRBJ1-1
TGCAGCGGACAGGGGTCAACGGGGGATGAAAAACTGTTTTTT	CSGQGSTGDEKLFF	.	TRBD1	TRBV29-1	TRBJ1-4
TGTGCCAGTACTAGCGGCTCCACAGATACGCAGTATTTT	CASTSGSTDTQYF	.	TRBD2	TRBV3-1/TRBV3-2	TRBJ2-3
TGTGCCAGCAGCATCCGGGGTGGGGAGCCCCAGCATTTT	CASSIRGGEPQHF	once	.	TRBV12-3/TRBV12-4	TRBJ1-5
TGTGCCAGCAGTCTTCCGGGACAGATGACCTTGTATGGCTACACCTTC	CASSLPGQMTLYGYTF	once	TRBD1	TRBV28	TRBJ1-2
TGTGCCAGCAGCCTTTTCTCAGGGGTATGGAACACTGAAGCTTTCTTT	CASSLFSGVWNTEAFF	few	.	TRBV3-1/TRBV3-2	TRBJ1-1
TGCGCCAGCAGGAGGGGCGAGCGGATAAGCGGGGACACTGAAGCTTTCTTT	CASRRGERISGDTEAFF	.	.	TRBV5-1	TRBJ1-1
TGCGCCAGCAGCTTGGAAAGCGGCTCAGGAGCCCAGTACTTC	CASSLESGSGAQYF	.	.	TRBV5-1	TRBJ2-5
TGTGCCAGCAGTTCAGGACTAGCCTGGCAAGAGACCCAGTACTTC	CASSSGLAWQETQYF	.	TRBD2	TRBV11-3	TRBJ2-5
TGTGCCAGCAGCCGGAAGACAGGGCACTTTGAAAAACTGTTTTTT	CASSRKTGHFEKLFF	.	TRBD1	TRBV28	TRBJ1-4
TGTGCCAGCAGCCGTAGCACTGAAGCTTTCTTT	CASSRSTEAFF	.	.	TRBV11-2	TRBJ1-1
TGTGCCAGCAGTGAAGACTCAGGGGGCCCCGGAAAACTGTTTTTT	CASSEDSGGPGKLFF	few	TRBD1	TRBV6-1	TRBJ1-4
TGTGCCAGCGTCGGACAGGGGGCTACAGATACGCAGTATTTT	CASVGQGATDTQYF	.	TRBD1	TRBV6-5	TRBJ2-3
TGTGCCAGCAGCCTCAGAGGGACAGGGGAGTCTGGGGCCAACGTCCTGACTTTC	CASSLRGTGESGANVLTF	.	TRBD1	TRBV9	TRBJ2-6
TGTGCCAGCAGCACCCGACAGGGGGAAACTTACAATGAGCAGTTCTTC	CASSTRQGETYNEQFF	.	TRBD1	TRBV5-4	TRBJ2-1
TGTGCCAGCAGCAAAGAGGGCGGGGTCGGCGAACAGAACACTGAAGCTTTCTTT	CASSKEGGVGEQNTEAFF	.	.	TRBV21-1	TRBJ1-1
TGTGCCAGCAGCCAAGAGTTAGTGGACTATGGCTACACCTTC	CASSQELVDYGYTF	few	.	TRBV4-2	TRBJ1-2
TGCGCCAGCAGCTTTGGAGGGATCGGCGACTATGGCTACACCTTC	CASSFGGIGDYGYTF	few	.	TRBV4-3	TRBJ1-2
TGTGCCAGCAGGGATGGGCCTGCAGTGAGCTACACCTTC	CASRDGPAVSYTF	few	.	TRBV28	TRBJ1-2
TGTGCCAGTAGTCCTCGGCTTGCCTGGGACAGGGCCTCGATCTCTGGGGCCAACGTCCTGACTTTC	CASSPRLAWDRASISGANVLTF	.	TRBD1	TRBV19	TRBJ2-6
TGTGCCACCAGTGACTCCGGACTAGCGGGGGACAATGAGCAGTTCTTC	CATSDSGLAGDNEQFF	.	TRBD2	TRBV24-1	TRBJ2-1
TGTGCCAGCGCCTTAAGACAGGGCATCTACAATGAGCAGTTCTTC	CASALRQGIYNEQFF	once	TRBD1	TRBV7-9	TRBJ2-1
TGTGCCTGGAGTCCGGGAGGGAGTAATTCACCCCTCCACTTT	CAWSPGGSNSPLHF	.	.	TRBV30	TRBJ1-6